The clone carrying this T cell receptor beta chain came up once. As originally analysed: The assay estimated nucleated cells by amplifying reference gene primers. TCRdb keeps only in-frame clones here, not all; method: immunoSEQ multiplex PCR. That table supplies the V and J calls and clone size; D and trimming were determined from the DNA. The sample has about 99,000 clones, roughly four fifths seen once; the top ten hold around 4.8%. The data derive from a study of blood T cell repertoires in COVID-19. Background on the study: The study drew acute and convalescent COVID-19 samples from the United States, Italy and Spain.

V was pared by 5 bases and J by 5 bases, with 10 bases between. Germline values: CDR1 SGHNT, CDR2 YENEEA. The CDR3 runs 14 residues. The J gene is TRBJ1-6, the V gene TRBV11-3, with D perhaps matching TRBD1 (5 bases). The TCR was taken from a man aged 55 to 70 with acute or convalescent COVID-19. The sequencing sample was made of peripheral blood. The CDR3 bases are TGTGCCAGCAGCCCTGGGGGGGATAATTCACCCCTCCACTTT. It encodes CASSPGGDNSPLHF.